Shown below are 24 T cell receptor beta chains from a single sample sequenced in a study of T-cell memory formation after mild COVID-19. TCRdb reprocessed the 5' RACE reads with MiXCR, giving one entry per CDR3 protein. The table lists about 600,000 distinct CDR3 sequences, about 20% of them singletons, with under 8.5% in the top ten. Specimen: PBMCs or a T cell subset sorted from them (not recorded which). These receptors all come from an adult woman who had mild COVID-19 (a few samples of this study predate the infection). Cell type and time point are not known.

The chain recombines TRBV12-3 or TRBV12-4 with TRBJ2-2, with D unclear. The V gene lost 3 bases and the J gene lost 0 bases, with 8 bases spanning the gap. The CDR3 spans 15 residues. The chain's CDR3 is CASSFGRTNTGELFF. In nucleotides, the CDR3 is TGTGCCAGCAGTTTCGGACGGACGAACACCGGGGAGCTGTTTTTT.

This clonotype was seen many times. The chain uses TRBV6-5 and TRBJ1-4; TRBD1 aligns across 7 bases. V was pared by 6 bases and J by 5 bases, with 6 bases of the junction left unmatched. The germline V gene has CDR1 MNHEY and CDR2 SVGAGI. The CDR3 contains 14 residues. As DNA, the CDR3 is TGTGCCAGCAGACCGACAGGGCGAAATGAAAAACTGTTTTTT. It specifies CASRPTGRNEKLFF.

This clonotype showed up many times. J is TRBJ1-1 and V is TRBV11-2; the D gene is possibly TRBD1 (5 bases). Germline loops: CDR1 SGHAT, CDR2 FQNNGV. V lost 1 base and J lost 4, with 10 bases in between. The CDR3 totals 14 residues. The CDR3 here is CASSLVQGFTEAFF. CDR3 DNA: TGTGCCAGCAGCTTAGTGCAGGGTTTCACTGAAGCTTTCTTT.

This clonotype turned up a few times. The chain recombines TRBV12-3 or TRBV12-4 with TRBJ1-5, with D tentatively TRBD1 (6 bases). The V end lost 1 base, the J end lost 0 bases, and 16 bases lay between the germline ends. There are 18 residues in the CDR3. This CDR3 is CASSLELGTTYSNQPQHF. The CDR3 region has the DNA TGTGCCAGCAGTTTAGAACTAGGGACAACTTATAGCAATCAGCCCCAGCATTTT.

The chain couples TRBV12-3 or TRBV12-4 to TRBJ2-7; D may be TRBD1 or TRBD2 (5 bases each). V lost 2 bases and J 3 bases, leaving 14 bases between the germline ends. This CDR3 contains 15 residues. The CDR3 nucleotides read TGTGCCAGCAGTTTATTCGGGACGGGAAGCTACGAGCAGTACTTC. As protein: CASSLFGTGSYEQYF.

The V and J genes are TRBV5-5 and TRBJ1-2; D ambiguous. V gave up 4 bases and J gave up 7 bases, with 17 bases separating them. The germline gives CDR1 SGHKS, CDR2 YYEKEE (reference sequence). This CDR3 region has 14 residues. CDR3 nucleotides: TGTGCCAGCAGCATGGGGAGTATCGCGTTTGGCTACACCTTC. Translation gives CASSMGSIAFGYTF.

The chain carries TRBV2 and TRBJ1-4; 8 bases match TRBD1. Unmatched junction bases numbered 7, after V lost 5 bases and J lost 8 bases. This CDR3 is 14 amino acids long. Germline V CDR1 and CDR2: SNHLY, FYNNEI. The CDR3 DNA follows: TGTGCCAGCAGTTACACAGGGGGACGGGAAAAACTGTTTTTT. Translation: CASSYTGGREKLFF.

This chain connects TRBV2 to TRBJ2-7; D is perhaps TRBD1 or TRBD2 (5 bases each). With 6 bases removed from V and 0 bases from J, the gap between germline ends came to 15 bases. Per the germline V gene, CDR1 is SNHLY and CDR2 is FYNNEI. CDR3 length: 15 amino acids. This chain's CDR3 is CASRGPLQTSYEQYF. CDR3 DNA sequence: TGTGCCAGCAGGGGACCCCTCCAGACCTCCTACGAGCAGTACTTC.

The rearrangement links TRBV7-2 to TRBJ1-2; maybe TRBD1 (5 bases). CDR3 length: 15 residues. Looked up from germline, CDR1 is SGHTA and CDR2 is FQGNSA. V was cut by 5 bases and J by 8 bases, with 21 bases left in between. Written as DNA, the CDR3 is TGTGCCAGCAGCCGTACCGTGTTTGAGGGGAAAGGCTACACCTTC. Its translation is CASSRTVFEGKGYTF.

This clonotype has only a few counts. The V call is TRBV23-1, the J call TRBJ1-5; D remains ambiguous. TRBV23-1 is reported as an ORF; its role is uncertain. The CDR3 runs 13 residues. Trimming cost V 6 bases and J 2 bases, with 8 bases left between them. DNA of the CDR3: TGCGCCAGCAGGGTTAGGTGCAATCAGCCCCAGCATTTT. Its translation is CASRVRCNQPQHF.

This clonotype occurred a few times. V is TRBV20-1 and J is TRBJ2-2; D unclear. The germline CDR1 and CDR2 sequences are DFQATT and SNEGSKA (reference sequence). V lost 3 bases, J lost 6 bases, and 8 bases lay in between. There are 12 residues in the CDR3. DNA of the CDR3: TGCAGTGCTAGTCTAGGGTCCGGGGAGCTGTTTTTT. Translated: CSASLGSGELFF.

This clonotype was seen ten or more times. This chain joins TRBV15 and TRBJ2-7, with D possibly matching TRBD2 (6 bases). The CDR3 totals 15 residues. The germline CDR1 and CDR2 sequences are LNHNV and YYDKDF (reference sequence). V was shortened by 1 base and J by 1 base, with 11 bases between the two germline ends. The CDR3 coding sequence is TGTGCCACCAGCAGAGTTGGGGGGAATTCCTACGAGCAGTACTTC. Translation gives CATSRVGGNSYEQYF.

This clonotype came up a few times. This chain links TRBV5-1 with TRBJ1-2; TRBD1 matches 11 bases. Germline assignment: CDR1 SGHRS and CDR2 YFSETQ. This CDR3 region has 17 residues. J lost 3 bases, V lost 0 bases, and 7 bases had no gene match. CDR3 coding DNA: TGCGCCAGCAGCTTGGATCCTGGACAGGGGGCCCACTATGGCTACACCTTC. Protein sequence: CASSLDPGQGAHYGYTF.

In nucleotides, the CDR3 is TGCGCCAGCAGCTTGTTACAGGCTGGTGGCAATGAGCAGTTCTTC. It encodes CASSLLQAGGNEQFF. The chain recombines TRBV5-1 with TRBJ2-1, with D maybe TRBD1 (5 bases). The CDR3 contains 15 residues. Per the germline V gene, CDR1 is SGHRS and CDR2 is YFSETQ. V was cut by 1 base and J by 6 bases, with 14 bases left in between.

This clonotype has ten or more counts. The J gene is TRBJ2-7, the V gene TRBV5-1; 8 nucleotides line up with TRBD1. The CDR3 consists of 14 residues. V was clipped by 0 bases and J by 4 bases; unmatched bases: 3. Germline loops: CDR1 SGHRS, CDR2 YFSETQ. CDR3 region: CASSLGTGPYEQYF. In nucleotides, the CDR3 is TGCGCCAGCAGCTTGGGGACAGGGCCGTACGAGCAGTACTTC. The full variable domain, in which reference TRBV5-1 and TRBJ2-7 provide the parts outside the CDR3, is KAGVTQTPRYLIKTRGQQVTLSCSPISGHRSVSWYQQTPGQGLQFLFEYFSETQRNKGNFPGRFSGRQFSNSRSEMNVSTLELGDSALYLCASSLGTGPYEQYFGPGTRLTVT.

CDR3: CASSPSITGELFF. CDR3 coding DNA: TGTGCCAGCAGCCCTAGTATCACCGGGGAGCTGTTTTTT. V and J are TRBV9 and TRBJ2-2; D remains ambiguous. Deletions cut 4 bases from V and 4 bases from J, with 8 bases between. The CDR3 sequence is 13 residues long. From germline, CDR1 is SGDLS and CDR2 YYNGEE.

This clonotype was observed at least ten times. The chain is built from TRBV7-2 and TRBJ1-5; perhaps TRBD1 as D (6 bases). CDR1 SGHTA and CDR2 FQGNSA come from the germline V gene. V shed 5 bases and J shed 7 bases, with 15 bases lying between them. The CDR3 sequence is 14 residues long. CDR3 in amino acids: CASSPGGWGQPQHF. The CDR3 nucleotides read TGTGCCAGCAGCCCTGGGGGCTGGGGGCAGCCCCAGCATTTT.

This clonotype has a count of ten or more. The chain couples TRBV4-2 to TRBJ2-2; no reliable D call. V was pared by 2 bases and J by 1 base, with 8 bases between. This CDR3 has 15 amino acids. Germline V CDR1 and CDR2: LGHNA, YNFKEQ. This chain's CDR3 is CASSQQAGNTGELFF. In DNA, the CDR3 is TGTGCCAGCAGCCAACAGGCTGGGAACACCGGGGAGCTGTTTTTT.

The chain employs TRBV19 and TRBJ1-5; D is unresolved. The germline V gene encodes CDR1 LNHDA and CDR2 SQIVND (reference sequence). V was shortened by 5 bases and J by 2 bases, with 22 bases between the two germline ends. The CDR3 is 18 amino acids. The CDR3 DNA reads as TGTGCCAGTAGTGCCCCACCGACCGGGATGAAACGCAATCAGCCCCAGCATTTT. The encoded protein is CASSAPPTGMKRNQPQHF.

This clonotype was counted at least ten times. The chain employs TRBV5-1 and TRBJ2-7; a possible D gene is TRBD1 (6 bases). V lost 4 bases and J lost 0, with 14 bases in between. The CDR3 consists of 15 residues. Germline assignment: CDR1 SGHRS and CDR2 YFSETQ. The CDR3 bases are TGCGCCAGCAGCCCGAAAGGGGGAGCCTCCTACGAGCAGTACTTC. Its protein product is CASSPKGGASYEQYF. The whole variable domain, remainder taken from reference TRBV5-1 and TRBJ2-7, is KAGVTQTPRYLIKTRGQQVTLSCSPISGHRSVSWYQQTPGQGLQFLFEYFSETQRNKGNFPGRFSGRQFSNSRSEMNVSTLELGDSALYLCASSPKGGASYEQYFGPGTRLTVT.

This clonotype has ten or more counts. The chain carries TRBV15 and TRBJ1-4, with D unresolved. Trimming took off 0 bases at V and 3 bases at J, with 11 bases between the two ends. This CDR3 contains 16 residues. Germline V CDR1 and CDR2: LNHNV, YYDKDF (reference sequence). The chain's CDR3 is CATSRDPGSPNEKLFF. The CDR3 nucleotides are TGTGCCACCAGCAGAGACCCCGGTTCTCCTAATGAAAAACTGTTTTTT.

This clonotype was counted a few times. The V gene is TRBV30, the J gene TRBJ2-2; 9 bases are a match to TRBD1. The CDR3 is 13 amino acids. In germline, CDR1 is GTSNPN, CDR2 SVGIG (reference sequence). V trimming: 2 bases; J trimming: 6 bases; junction bases outside the gene matches: 1. Here the CDR3 reads CAWSRDRAGELFF. The CDR3 DNA follows: TGTGCCTGGAGTCGGGACAGGGCCGGGGAGCTGTTTTTT.

This clonotype was counted only a few times. V and J are TRBV7-9 and TRBJ1-1; no definite D call. The CDR3 covers 15 residues. The germline gives CDR1 SEHNR, CDR2 FQNEAQ (reference sequence). The V end lost 5 bases, the J end lost 4 bases, and 17 bases lay between the germline ends. This chain's CDR3 is CASSPRSSGGTEAFF. The CDR3 bases are TGTGCCAGCAGCCCCCGCTCCTCGGGAGGCACTGAAGCTTTCTTT.

The V call is TRBV20-1, the J call TRBJ1-1; TRBD1 might be the D (6 bases). Germline V CDR1 and CDR2: DFQATT, SNEGSKA (reference sequence). V was trimmed by 6 bases and J by 5 bases, leaving 22 bases between them. This CDR3 has 15 amino acids. In DNA form, the CDR3 reads TGCAGTGCCACTATCCCTGGAAGGACAGTTACTGAAGCTTTCTTT. It codes for CSATIPGRTVTEAFF.